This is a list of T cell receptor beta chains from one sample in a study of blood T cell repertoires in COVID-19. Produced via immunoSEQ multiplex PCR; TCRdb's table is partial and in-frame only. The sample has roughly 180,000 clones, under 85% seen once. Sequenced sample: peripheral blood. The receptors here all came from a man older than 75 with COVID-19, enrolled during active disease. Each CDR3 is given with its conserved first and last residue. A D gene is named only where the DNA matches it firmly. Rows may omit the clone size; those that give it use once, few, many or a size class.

CDR3 DNA: TGTGCCAGCAGTGAATATACAGTATTGGGTCAGCCCCAGCATTTT
CDR3 protein: CASSEYTVLGQPQHF
J gene: TRBJ1-5
V gene: TRBV6-1
clone size: -
D gene: -

CDR3 DNA: TGCGCCAGCAGCCCTAGACAGGGCTCCTACGAGCAGTACTTC
CDR3 protein: CASSPRQGSYEQYF
J gene: TRBJ2-7
V gene: TRBV4-1
clone size: few
D gene: TRBD1

CDR3 DNA: TGTGCCAGCAGCGAAATCGACAGGGCTCCCCTCTATGGCTACACCTTC
CDR3 protein: CASSEIDRAPLYGYTF
J gene: TRBJ1-2
V gene: TRBV4-2
clone size: -
D gene: TRBD1

CDR3 DNA: TGTGCCAGCAGTACAGCCCCGAACACTGAAGCTTTCTTT
CDR3 protein: CASSTAPNTEAFF
J gene: TRBJ1-1
V gene: TRBV6-5
clone size: -
D gene: -

CDR3 DNA: TGTGCCAGCAGCGTAAGTCCCCAGGTGGTGAACACTGAAGCTTTCTTT
CDR3 protein: CASSVSPQVVNTEAFF
J gene: TRBJ1-1
V gene: TRBV9
clone size: -
D gene: -

CDR3 DNA: TGCGCCAGCAGCTTGGGGGCAGGGACACCAAATCAGCCCCAGCATTTT
CDR3 protein: CASSLGAGTPNQPQHF
J gene: TRBJ1-5
V gene: TRBV5-1
clone size: once
D gene: -

CDR3 DNA: TGTGCCACCAGCATGGTATCCGGGGTCAGAGGGTGGGAGACCCAGTACTTC
CDR3 protein: CATSMVSGVRGWETQYF
J gene: TRBJ2-5
V gene: TRBV15
clone size: -
D gene: -

CDR3 DNA: TGTGCCAGCAGCTTATTGAGCCCGTGGTCAGATACGCAGTATTTT
CDR3 protein: CASSLLSPWSDTQYF
J gene: TRBJ2-3
V gene: TRBV5-5
clone size: -
D gene: -

CDR3 DNA: TGTGCCAGCAGCCCTAGTGGGACAGGGGGAAAATATGGCTACACCTTC
CDR3 protein: CASSPSGTGGKYGYTF
J gene: TRBJ1-2
V gene: TRBV7-3
clone size: -
D gene: TRBD1

CDR3 DNA: TGTGCCAGCAGCTTAGAAGGGGATAGGCTCGCTGAAGCTTTCTTT
CDR3 protein: CASSLEGDRLAEAFF
J gene: TRBJ1-1
V gene: TRBV13
clone size: once
D gene: -

CDR3 DNA: TGTGCCAGCAGCCAATTTAGGGGGACTGAAGCTTTCTTT
CDR3 protein: CASSQFRGTEAFF
J gene: TRBJ1-1
V gene: TRBV11-3
clone size: -
D gene: -

CDR3 DNA: TGTGCCAGCAGCTTAGGGGCGGACCGGGGGGCGAATGAGCAGTTCTTC
CDR3 protein: CASSLGADRGANEQFF
J gene: TRBJ2-1
V gene: TRBV7-6
clone size: -
D gene: -

CDR3 DNA: TGCAGCGTTGCTTGGGACAGGGACGTAGACGAGCAGTACTTC
CDR3 protein: CSVAWDRDVDEQYF
J gene: TRBJ2-7
V gene: TRBV29-1
clone size: once
D gene: TRBD1

CDR3 DNA: TGTGCCAGCGGATTGGGACGCCGACAGGGAGAGACCCAGTACTTC
CDR3 protein: CASGLGRRQGETQYF
J gene: TRBJ2-5
V gene: TRBV18
clone size: once
D gene: TRBD1

CDR3 DNA: TGTGCCAGCACTCTAGACCCCACTGCGCAGTATTTT
CDR3 protein: CASTLDPTAQYF
J gene: TRBJ2-3
V gene: TRBV12-3/TRBV12-4
clone size: -
D gene: -

CDR3 DNA: TGCGCCAGCAGTGAGTCGTGGGACAGGGGCCAAGAGACCCAGTACTTC
CDR3 protein: CASSESWDRGQETQYF
J gene: TRBJ2-5
V gene: TRBV10-1
clone size: few
D gene: TRBD1

CDR3 DNA: TGTGCCACCAGCAGAGGGACAGGGCCTTATGAAAAACTGTTTTTT
CDR3 protein: CATSRGTGPYEKLFF
J gene: TRBJ1-4
V gene: TRBV15
clone size: once
D gene: TRBD1

CDR3 DNA: TGTGCCAGCAGCCCGGGGACAGTTGGACCGTATGGCTACACCTTC
CDR3 protein: CASSPGTVGPYGYTF
J gene: TRBJ1-2
V gene: TRBV6-6
clone size: -
D gene: TRBD1

CDR3 DNA: TGTGCCAGCAGTTACGATTCACAGGCGAACACTGAAGCTTTCTTT
CDR3 protein: CASSYDSQANTEAFF
J gene: TRBJ1-1
V gene: TRBV6-5
clone size: -
D gene: -

CDR3 DNA: TGTGCCAGCAGCCCGTCCCATAGCCTCTCCTACGAGCAGTACTTC
CDR3 protein: CASSPSHSLSYEQYF
J gene: TRBJ2-7
V gene: TRBV7-6
clone size: -
D gene: -

CDR3 DNA: TGTGCCAGCCGGGCCAGGGGGCTTAACACTGAAGCTTTCTTT
CDR3 protein: CASRARGLNTEAFF
J gene: TRBJ1-1
V gene: TRBV6-5
clone size: -
D gene: TRBD1

CDR3 DNA: TGTGCCAGCAGTTCCAATCGAGGACAGCTCACAGAGACCCAGTACTTC
CDR3 protein: CASSSNRGQLTETQYF
J gene: TRBJ2-5
V gene: TRBV28
clone size: -
D gene: -

CDR3 DNA: TGTGCCAGCAGGGACACAGGGCTGGACACTGAAGCTTTCTTT
CDR3 protein: CASRDTGLDTEAFF
J gene: TRBJ1-1
V gene: TRBV6-5
clone size: -
D gene: -

CDR3 DNA: TGTGCCAGCAGCCCGACAGGGCTGGAATTGGATGGCTACACCTTC
CDR3 protein: CASSPTGLELDGYTF
J gene: TRBJ1-2
V gene: TRBV3-1/TRBV3-2
clone size: -
D gene: TRBD1

CDR3 DNA: TGTGCCAGCAGCAGAAACAGGGTGGGGGACTATGGCTACACCTTC
CDR3 protein: CASSRNRVGDYGYTF
J gene: TRBJ1-2
V gene: TRBV5-6
clone size: few
D gene: -

CDR3 DNA: TGCGCCAGCAGCTGGACAGGGCCAGATACGCAGTATTTT
CDR3 protein: CASSWTGPDTQYF
J gene: TRBJ2-3
V gene: TRBV5-1
clone size: once
D gene: TRBD1

CDR3 DNA: TGTGCCAGCAGTCCGAAGCCAGGGGCAACTAATGAAAAACTGTTTTTT
CDR3 protein: CASSPKPGATNEKLFF
J gene: TRBJ1-4
V gene: TRBV27
clone size: -
D gene: -

CDR3 DNA: TGCGCCAGCAGCCAAGACAGAAGAAACAATCAGCCCCAGCATTTT
CDR3 protein: CASSQDRRNNQPQHF
J gene: TRBJ1-5
V gene: TRBV4-1
clone size: -
D gene: -

CDR3 DNA: TGTGCCAGCGATCGGGGGGCGCCGAACGGGGAGCTGTTTTTT
CDR3 protein: CASDRGAPNGELFF
J gene: TRBJ2-2
V gene: TRBV6-5
clone size: -
D gene: -

CDR3 DNA: TGTGCCAGTAGTATAGATCTTAGGGGGTACGGCTACACCTTC
CDR3 protein: CASSIDLRGYGYTF
J gene: TRBJ1-2
V gene: TRBV19
clone size: -
D gene: -

CDR3 DNA: TGCGCCAGCAGCAACGGACTAGCGGATACGCAGTATTTT
CDR3 protein: CASSNGLADTQYF
J gene: TRBJ2-3
V gene: TRBV5-1
clone size: -
D gene: TRBD2

CDR3 DNA: TGTGCCAGCTCCTCTTACAGTGGGCCGAACACTGAAGCTTTCTTT
CDR3 protein: CASSSYSGPNTEAFF
J gene: TRBJ1-1
V gene: TRBV5-5
clone size: -
D gene: -

CDR3 DNA: TGTGCCAGCAGCTTGGGTATAGCTTACACAGATACGCAGTATTTT
CDR3 protein: CASSLGIAYTDTQYF
J gene: TRBJ2-3
V gene: TRBV5-6
clone size: -
D gene: -

CDR3 DNA: TGCGCCAGCAGCGCTTCGTCCGGGACAGGGGTCAATGAGCAGTTCTTC
CDR3 protein: CASSASSGTGVNEQFF
J gene: TRBJ2-1
V gene: TRBV5-1
clone size: -
D gene: TRBD1

CDR3 DNA: TGTGCCAGCAGACCCGGGGGGGGACACACTGAAGCTTTCTTT
CDR3 protein: CASRPGGGHTEAFF
J gene: TRBJ1-1
V gene: TRBV28
clone size: once
D gene: -

CDR3 DNA: TGTGCCAGCAGTTTGACAGGGGGCAGGAAGACCCAGTACTTC
CDR3 protein: CASSLTGGRKTQYF
J gene: TRBJ2-5
V gene: TRBV28
clone size: -
D gene: TRBD1

CDR3 DNA: TGTGCCAGCAGCCTCGGGATCCCCGCCTACAATGAGCAGTTCTTC
CDR3 protein: CASSLGIPAYNEQFF
J gene: TRBJ2-1
V gene: TRBV3-1/TRBV3-2
clone size: once
D gene: -

CDR3 DNA: TGTGCCAGCAGTTTCGAGGGGGTTCAGCCCCAGCATTTT
CDR3 protein: CASSFEGVQPQHF
J gene: TRBJ1-5
V gene: TRBV28
clone size: few
D gene: -

CDR3 DNA: TGTGCCAGCAGTGTGACAGGGGGCTATGGCTACACCTTC
CDR3 protein: CASSVTGGYGYTF
J gene: TRBJ1-2
V gene: TRBV2
clone size: -
D gene: TRBD1

CDR3 DNA: TGTGCCAGCAGCATAATAGAGGCGCTGAGGCGCTCAGAGACCCAGTACTTC
CDR3 protein: CASSIIEALRRSETQYF
J gene: TRBJ2-5
V gene: TRBV11-2
clone size: -
D gene: -

CDR3 DNA: TGTGCCAGCAGTAAATTAGGGGACAGGGACTATGGCTACACCTTC
CDR3 protein: CASSKLGDRDYGYTF
J gene: TRBJ1-2
V gene: TRBV9
clone size: -
D gene: TRBD1

CDR3 DNA: TGCGCCAGCAGCTTGGGACATGAGAACTATGGCTACACCTTC
CDR3 protein: CASSLGHENYGYTF
J gene: TRBJ1-2
V gene: TRBV5-1
clone size: -
D gene: -